These 23 T cell receptor beta chains share one sample of origin, sequenced in a study of Graves' ophthalmopathy and Graves' hyperthyroidism (dated by TCRdb to between 2018 and 2020). Sequencing was carried out with an Illumina HiSeq 2000. For repertoire sequencing, the TCR beta CDR3 regions were amplified from RNA transcripts. A first-round RT-PCR used HTBI primers with the Qiagen OneStep RT-PCR kit, followed by a second-round multiplex PCR, size selection and purification. TCRdb's own reprocessing of the public reads used fastp at Q25 and MiXCR and kept productive beta chains. One record per CDR3 amino acid sequence lists the most common genes and DNA. Here the sample has some 350,000 distinct CDR3 sequences; about 18% occur a single time. Roughly 2.4% of the sample lies in the top ten. The sequencing input was peripheral blood. These receptors came from an adult woman with stable Graves' hyperthyroidism.

This clonotype came up many times. The chain links TRBV29-1 to TRBJ2-7, with 11 bases that match TRBD2. Germline values: CDR1 SQVTM, CDR2 ANQGSEA. J was trimmed by 4 bases and V by 4 bases; bases with no gene match: 0. The CDR3 totals 12 residues. CDR3 loop: CSVASGGYEQYF. In DNA, the CDR3 is TGCAGCGTTGCTAGCGGGGGGTACGAGCAGTACTTC.

This clonotype was picked up many times. The V call is TRBV6-5, the J call TRBJ2-1; 7 nucleotides agree with TRBD2. This CDR3 is 14 amino acids long. V lost 4 bases, J lost 4 bases, and 4 bases stayed unmatched. CDR1 and CDR2 (germline): MNHEY, SVGAGI. The chain's CDR3 is CASSSREGYNEQFF. Written as DNA, the CDR3 is TGTGCCAGCAGTTCGAGGGAGGGATACAATGAGCAGTTCTTC.

In this sample, this clonotype turned up many times. This CDR3 is CASRKLAGGSYEQYF. CDR3 bases: TGTGCCAGCAGAAAACTAGCGGGAGGGTCCTACGAGCAGTACTTC. V is TRBV28 and J is TRBJ2-7, with 13 bases fitting TRBD2. This CDR3 has 15 amino acids. Trimming took 6 bases from V and 1 from J; bases not matched to a gene: 3. The germline V gene has CDR1 MDHEN and CDR2 SYDVKM.

The chain uses TRBV10-1 and TRBJ2-5; TRBD2 is a possible D gene (5 bases). The V end was cut by 6 bases, the J end by 5 bases, with 10 bases between. CDR3 size: 12 residues. CDR1 is WNHNN, CDR2 SYGVQD, per germline (reference sequence). CDR3 residues: CASRERRETQYF. CDR3 bases: TGCGCCAGCAGGGAGCGGCGGGAGACCCAGTACTTC.

This clonotype has a count of ten or more. CDR3 loop: CASSRPGTASYEQYF. The CDR3 coding sequence is TGTGCCAGCAGCCGGCCGGGGACAGCGTCCTACGAGCAGTACTTC. The V call is TRBV13, the J call TRBJ2-7; TRBD1 aligns across 7 bases. The CDR3 length is 15 residues. Unmatched junction bases numbered 8, after V lost 5 bases and J lost 1 base. CDR1 is PRHDT and CDR2 is FYEKMQ in the germline V gene (reference sequence).

Only a few counts were recorded for this clonotype. The CDR3 sequence: CAWSVGVSNTGELFF. The DNA of the CDR3 is TGTGCCTGGAGTGTAGGGGTATCGAACACCGGGGAGCTGTTTTTT. V usage is TRBV30 and J usage is TRBJ2-2; weak D call: TRBD1 (5 bases). The CDR3 consists of 15 residues. In germline, CDR1 is GTSNPN, CDR2 SVGIG (reference sequence). Trimming left V 0 bases short and J 0 bases short, with 8 bases between.

This clonotype was seen ten or more times. The rearrangement links TRBV6-1 to TRBJ2-4, with 9 bases that match TRBD1. The CDR3 contains 18 residues. Losses at the gene ends were 3 bases for V and 0 bases for J; bases not matched to a gene: 9. CDR1 MNHNS and CDR2 SASEGT come from the germline V gene. The CDR3 loop is CASSDEGQGRLAKNIQYF. The CDR3 bases are TGTGCCAGCAGTGACGAGGGACAGGGTAGGCTAGCCAAAAACATTCAGTACTTC.

This chain connects TRBV10-3 to TRBJ2-7; no clear D. V was cut by 9 bases and J by 2 bases, with 11 bases left in between. This CDR3 comprises 12 residues. Germline-derived CDR1 and CDR2 are ENHRY and SYGVKD. CDR3 coding DNA: TGTGCCATAGCCCACGAGACCTACGAGCAGTACTTC. Residues: CAIAHETYEQYF.

This clonotype has a count of ten or more. The rearrangement links TRBV28 to TRBJ1-5, with unresolved D. Germline V CDR1 and CDR2: MDHEN, SYDVKM. The CDR3 consists of 15 residues. The V end lost 5 bases, the J end lost 5 bases, and 16 bases lay between the germline ends. CDR3 residues: CASSPAEGFYQPQHF. Here the CDR3 DNA reads TGTGCCAGCAGTCCAGCTGAGGGATTCTATCAGCCCCAGCATTTT.

The table lists this clonotype with many counts. The J gene is TRBJ2-7, the V gene TRBV5-5; D is unresolved. CDR3 size: 13 residues. The V gene's germline CDR1 is SGHKS and CDR2 YYEKEE (reference sequence). The germline V and J ends were trimmed by 3 bases and 1 base, with 8 bases remaining between them. The CDR3 sequence: CASSSAASYEQYF. The CDR3 DNA reads TGTGCCAGCAGCTCCGCAGCGTCCTACGAGCAGTACTTC. The full variable domain, in which reference TRBV5-5 and TRBJ2-7 provide the parts outside the CDR3, is DAGVTQSPTHLIKTRGQQVTLRCSPISGHKSVSWYQQVLGQGPQFIFQYYEKEERGRGNFPDRFSARQFPNYSSELNVNALLLGDSALYLCASSSAASYEQYFGPGTRLTVT.

This clonotype was observed many times. The CDR3, as DNA: TGTGCCAGCGGCTCGCCCAGGGACTCAAAAAACATTCAGTACTTC. This codes for CASGSPRDSKNIQYF. V and J are TRBV7-9 and TRBJ2-4, with D maybe TRBD2 (6 bases). The V end lost 8 bases, the J end lost 4 bases, and 18 bases lay between the germline ends. The V gene's germline CDR1 is SEHNR and CDR2 FQNEAQ (reference sequence). The CDR3 totals 15 residues.

The rearrangement uses TRBV10-3 and TRBJ1-1; 10 bases are a match to TRBD1. The germline V gene has CDR1 ENHRY and CDR2 SYGVKD. V lost 2 bases, J lost 7 bases, and 7 bases stayed unmatched. The CDR3 sequence is 15 residues long. CDR3: CAISEKGTGEVEAFF. In DNA form, the CDR3 reads TGTGCCATCAGTGAGAAAGGGACAGGGGAAGTTGAAGCTTTCTTT.

At least ten counts were recorded for this clonotype. The chain uses TRBV11-2 and TRBJ1-1; D may be TRBD1 (5 bases). CDR1 is SGHAT and CDR2 is FQNNGV in the germline V gene. Trimming took off 5 bases at V and 1 base at J, with 8 bases between the two ends. The CDR3 has 13 amino acids. The CDR3 nucleotides are TGTGCCAGCAGCAATCAGGGGAACACTGAAGCTTTCTTT. Its translation is CASSNQGNTEAFF.

The rearrangement uses TRBV2 and TRBJ2-5; weak D call: TRBD1 (6 bases). Per germline, CDR1 SNHLY and CDR2 FYNNEI. V shed 6 bases and J shed 3 bases, with 17 bases lying between them. There are 15 residues in the CDR3. CDR3 bases: TGTGCCAGCAGCAGCCCGGCAGGGGAAAAAGAGACCCAGTACTTC. This gives the protein CASSSPAGEKETQYF.

There are a few counts of this clonotype. In nucleotides, the CDR3 is TGCAGCGTTGATCGTCTTTCAGGGGTGAACACTGAAGCTTTCTTT. Translation gives CSVDRLSGVNTEAFF. This sequence joins TRBV29-1 and TRBJ1-1, with D possibly TRBD1 on 6 matching bases. The CDR3 contains 15 residues. The germline V gene encodes CDR1 SQVTM and CDR2 ANQGSEA. The ends were cut back, 3 bases at V and 0 bases at J, with 14 bases in the middle.

This clonotype was seen many times. The rearrangement links TRBV28 to TRBJ2-7; TRBD2 agrees at 11 bases. The trim removed 3 bases at V and 4 bases at J, leaving 5 bases unmatched. Germline lookup yields CDR1 MDHEN and CDR2 SYDVKM. This CDR3 contains 15 residues. CDR3: CASSFPGLAVYEQYF. Here the CDR3 DNA reads TGTGCCAGCAGTTTTCCGGGACTAGCGGTTTACGAGCAGTACTTC. The full variable domain, rest sourced from reference TRBV28 and TRBJ2-7, is DVKVTQSSRYLVKRTGEKVFLECVQDMDHENMFWYRQDPGLGLRLIYFSYDVKMKEKGDIPEGYSVSREKKERFSLILESASTNQTSMYLCASSFPGLAVYEQYFGPGTRLTVT.

This clonotype appeared many times. The rearrangement joins TRBV11-2 to TRBJ2-2, with 10 bases lining up with TRBD2. Germline CDR1 and CDR2: SGHAT and FQNNGV. Losses at the gene ends were 5 bases for V and 0 bases for J; bases not matched to a gene: 9. The length of the CDR3 is 18 residues. CDR3 amino acids: CASSPVAGGLANTGELFF. CDR3 nucleotides: TGTGCCAGCAGCCCAGTAGCGGGAGGCCTCGCGAACACCGGGGAGCTGTTTTTT.

The chain is built from TRBV3-1 and TRBJ2-7; D tentatively reads TRBD1 or TRBD2 (5 bases each). The CDR3 contains 13 residues. The germline CDR1 and CDR2 sequences are LGHDT and YNNKEL (reference sequence). V lost 0 bases, J lost 6 bases, and 9 bases lay in between. CDR3 nucleotide sequence: TGTGCCAGCAGCCAAGATCTGGGGGTCGAGCAGTACTTC. Protein: CASSQDLGVEQYF.

The CDR3 bases are TGCGCCAGCAGCTTGCCCCGGACAGGGACCTACGAGCAGTACTTC. This codes for CASSLPRTGTYEQYF. The chain links TRBV5-1 to TRBJ2-7; 8 positions agree with TRBD1. The CDR3 is 15 amino acids. V shed 1 base and J 2 bases; nucleotides not matched to a gene: 5. Germline V gene sequence: CDR1 SGHRS, CDR2 YFSETQ.

This chain joins TRBV11-2 and TRBJ2-7; 8 nucleotides line up with TRBD1. This CDR3 comprises 16 residues. V shed 4 bases, J shed 4 bases, and the junction held 12 bases outside the gene matches. Germline V gene data show CDR1 as SGHAT and CDR2 as FQNNGV. The CDR3 nucleotides read TGTGCCAGCAGCTGGTATTCAGGGGGCGCGGGTTACGAGCAGTACTTC. Translated: CASSWYSGGAGYEQYF.

The rearrangement links TRBV9 to TRBJ2-5; weak D call: TRBD1 (6 bases). The germline V and J ends were trimmed by 3 bases and 3 bases, with 15 bases remaining between them. The CDR3 is made up of 15 amino acids. The germline gives CDR1 SGDLS, CDR2 YYNGEE. The CDR3 is CASSANQGHKETQYF. CDR3 coding DNA: TGTGCCAGCAGCGCAAACCAGGGGCATAAAGAGACCCAGTACTTC.

Concerning this clonotype itself: A much larger clone differs by one base, so this may be a read error. The J gene is TRBJ1-1, the V gene TRBV20-1; TRBD1 is a possible D gene (6 bases). The V gene's germline CDR1 is DFQATT and CDR2 SNEGSKA (reference sequence). The CDR3 spans 13 residues. CDR3 coding DNA: TGCAGTGCTCCTCGACAGGCCGCAGTTGAAGATTTCTTT. Translating it yields CSAPRQAAVEDFF.

This clonotype came up many times. This chain connects TRBV20-1 to TRBJ1-6; D unclear. Looked up from germline, CDR1 is DFQATT and CDR2 is SNEGSKA (reference sequence). Deletions cut 6 bases from V and 7 bases from J, with 13 bases between. The CDR3 extends over 13 amino acids. This chain's CDR3 is CSAKSGINSPLHF. The CDR3 DNA reads TGCAGTGCAAAATCGGGGATCAATTCACCCCTCCACTTT.